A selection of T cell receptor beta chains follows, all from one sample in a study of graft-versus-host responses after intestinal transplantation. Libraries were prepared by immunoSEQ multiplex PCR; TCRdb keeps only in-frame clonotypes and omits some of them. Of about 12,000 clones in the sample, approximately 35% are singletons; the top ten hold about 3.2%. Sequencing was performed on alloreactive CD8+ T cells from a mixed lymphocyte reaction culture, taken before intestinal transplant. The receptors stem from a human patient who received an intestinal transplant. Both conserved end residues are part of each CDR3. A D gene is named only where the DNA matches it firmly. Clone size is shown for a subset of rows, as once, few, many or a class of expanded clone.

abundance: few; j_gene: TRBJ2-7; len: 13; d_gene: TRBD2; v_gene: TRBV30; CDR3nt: TGTGCCTGGAGCAGCGGGAGGAGCCACGAGCAGTACTTC; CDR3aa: CAWSSGRSHEQYF
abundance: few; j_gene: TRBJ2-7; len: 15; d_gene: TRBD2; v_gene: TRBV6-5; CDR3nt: TGTGCCAGCAGTTTACTAGCGAGAGTGGCCTACGAGCAGTACTTC; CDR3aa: CASSLLARVAYEQYF
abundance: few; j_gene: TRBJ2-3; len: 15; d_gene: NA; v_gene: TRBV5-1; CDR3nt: TGCGCCAGCAGCTTGGCCCGGGAGAGAGCAGATACGCAGTATTTT; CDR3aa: CASSLARERADTQYF
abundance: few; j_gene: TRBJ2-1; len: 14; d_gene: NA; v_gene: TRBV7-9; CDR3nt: TGTGCCAGCAGCTTAGTGGGCGCCGCGGATGAGCAGTTCTTC; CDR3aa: CASSLVGAADEQFF
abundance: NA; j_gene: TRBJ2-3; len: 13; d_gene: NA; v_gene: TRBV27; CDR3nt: TGTGCCAGCAGTTTAAATCTCCCAGATACGCAGTATTTT; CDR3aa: CASSLNLPDTQYF
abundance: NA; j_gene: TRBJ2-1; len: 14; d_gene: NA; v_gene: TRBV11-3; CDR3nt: TGTGCCAGCAGCCCCCACCCTAGCAGCAATGAGCAGTTCTTC; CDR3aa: CASSPHPSSNEQFF
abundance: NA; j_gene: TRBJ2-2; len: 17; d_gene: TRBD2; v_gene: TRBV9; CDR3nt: TGCGCCAGCAGCGTATATGGGGGGGAGGCGAACACCGGGGAGCTGTTTTTT; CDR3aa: CASSVYGGEANTGELFF
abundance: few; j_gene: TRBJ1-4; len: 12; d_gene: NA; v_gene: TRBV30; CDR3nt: TGTGCCTGGAGGGACATGGGGGAAAAACTGTTTTTT; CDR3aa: CAWRDMGEKLFF
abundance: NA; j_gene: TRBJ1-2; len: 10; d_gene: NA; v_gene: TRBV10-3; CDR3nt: TGTGCCATCAGTGATGGTGGCTACACCTTC; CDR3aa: CAISDGGYTF
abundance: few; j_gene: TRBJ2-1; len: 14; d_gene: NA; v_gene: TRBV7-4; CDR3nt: TGTGCCAGCACCCTCGACACGACACGTAATGAGCAGTTCTTC; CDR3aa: CASTLDTTRNEQFF
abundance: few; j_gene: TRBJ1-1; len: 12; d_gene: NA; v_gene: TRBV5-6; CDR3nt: TGTGCCAGCAGCTTACGAGGAACTGAAGCTTTCTTT; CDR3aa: CASSLRGTEAFF
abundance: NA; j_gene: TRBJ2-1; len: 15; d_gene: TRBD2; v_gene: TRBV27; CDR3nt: TGTGCCAGCAGTGAACTAGCGGTCAGCCTCGGGGAGCAGTTCTTC; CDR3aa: CASSELAVSLGEQFF
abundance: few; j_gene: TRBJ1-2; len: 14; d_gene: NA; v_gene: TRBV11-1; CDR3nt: TGTGCCAGCAGCTTAGTAGGACACAGCTATGGCTACACCTTC; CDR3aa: CASSLVGHSYGYTF
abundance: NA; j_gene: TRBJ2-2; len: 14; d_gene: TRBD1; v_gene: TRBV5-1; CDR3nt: TGCGCCAGCAGCGAGGGACAGGGCAGCGGGGAGCTGTTTTTT; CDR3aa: CASSEGQGSGELFF
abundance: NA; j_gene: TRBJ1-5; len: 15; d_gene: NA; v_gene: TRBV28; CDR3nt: TGTGCCAGCAGCCACGACAGTTATAGCAATCAGCCCCAGCATTTT; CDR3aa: CASSHDSYSNQPQHF
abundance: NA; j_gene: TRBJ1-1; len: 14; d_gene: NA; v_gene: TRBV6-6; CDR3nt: TGTGCCAGCAGCCCCGGAGGGTGGAACACTGAAGCTTTCTTT; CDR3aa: CASSPGGWNTEAFF
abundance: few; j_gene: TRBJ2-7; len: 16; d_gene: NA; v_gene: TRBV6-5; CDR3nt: TGTGCCAGCAGTTACTCGAGGGGGGGTGCGTTCTACGAGCAGTACTTC; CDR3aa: CASSYSRGGAFYEQYF
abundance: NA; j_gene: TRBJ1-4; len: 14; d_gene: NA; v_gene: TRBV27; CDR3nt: TGTGCCAGCAGAGCCGGACTGAGCCGGGAAAAACTGTTTTTT; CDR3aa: CASRAGLSREKLFF
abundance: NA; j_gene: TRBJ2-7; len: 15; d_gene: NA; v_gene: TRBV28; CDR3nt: TGTGCCAGCACCGATACCAACCTCAGGCGGCTCGAGCAGTACTTC; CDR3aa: CASTDTNLRRLEQYF
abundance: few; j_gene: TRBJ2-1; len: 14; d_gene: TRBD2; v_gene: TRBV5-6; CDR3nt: TGTGCCAGCAGCCCGACTAGCGGGAGGCTAGAGCAGTTCTTC; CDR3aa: CASSPTSGRLEQFF
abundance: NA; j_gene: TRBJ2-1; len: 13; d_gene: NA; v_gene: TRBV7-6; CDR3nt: TGTGCCAGCAGCTTAAGGGGTGGCAATGAGCAGTTCTTC; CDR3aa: CASSLRGGNEQFF
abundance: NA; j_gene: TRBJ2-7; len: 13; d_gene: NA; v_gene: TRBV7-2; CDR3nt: TGTGCCAGCAGCCCAGTGCCGACCTACGAGCAGTACTTC; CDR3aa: CASSPVPTYEQYF
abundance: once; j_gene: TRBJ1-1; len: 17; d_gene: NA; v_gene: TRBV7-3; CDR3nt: TGTGCCAGCAGCTTACCCCGGGGCAGATTGTCGAACACTGAAGCTTTCTTT; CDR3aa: CASSLPRGRLSNTEAFF
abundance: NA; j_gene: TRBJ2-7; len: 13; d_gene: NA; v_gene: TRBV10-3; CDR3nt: TGTGCCATCAGTGGGTCCACCCCGTACGAGCAGTACTTC; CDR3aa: CAISGSTPYEQYF
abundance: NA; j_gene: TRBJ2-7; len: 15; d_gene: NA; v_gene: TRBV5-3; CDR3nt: TGTGCCAGCAGCTTGGCTTATCAGGGGAGTAATGAGCAGTACTTC; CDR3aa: CASSLAYQGSNEQYF
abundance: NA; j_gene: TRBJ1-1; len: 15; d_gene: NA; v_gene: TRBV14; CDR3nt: TGTGCCAGCAGCCAAGATGGGGGAGGCTACACTGAAGCTTTCTTT; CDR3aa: CASSQDGGGYTEAFF
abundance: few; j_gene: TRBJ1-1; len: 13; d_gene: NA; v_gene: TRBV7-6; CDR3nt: TGTGCCAGCAGCTTAGACATGAACACTGAAGCTTTCTTT; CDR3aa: CASSLDMNTEAFF
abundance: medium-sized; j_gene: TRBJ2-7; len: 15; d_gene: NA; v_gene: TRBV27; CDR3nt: TGTGCCAGCAGTTTACCAGGGTACCCCTCGGGCGAGCAGTACTTC; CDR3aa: CASSLPGYPSGEQYF
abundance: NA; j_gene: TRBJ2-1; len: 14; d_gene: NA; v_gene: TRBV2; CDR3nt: TGTGCCAGCACAACCCAGGCTTCACGAAATGAGCAGTTCTTC; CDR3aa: CASTTQASRNEQFF
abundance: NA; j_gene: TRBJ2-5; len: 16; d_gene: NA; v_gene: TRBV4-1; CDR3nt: TGCGCCAGCAGCCAAGAGCTCGGGGAGGCTAGGGAGACCCAGTACTTC; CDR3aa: CASSQELGEARETQYF
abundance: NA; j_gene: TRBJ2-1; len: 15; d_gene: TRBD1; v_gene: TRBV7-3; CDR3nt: TGTGCCAGCAGTATGTGGGACAGGGGGCTCCATGAGCAGCTCTTC; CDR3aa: CASSMWDRGLHEQLF
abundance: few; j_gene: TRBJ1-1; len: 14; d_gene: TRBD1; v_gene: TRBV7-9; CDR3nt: TGTGCCAGCAGACAGGACAGGGGGGACACTGAAGCTTTCTTT; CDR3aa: CASRQDRGDTEAFF
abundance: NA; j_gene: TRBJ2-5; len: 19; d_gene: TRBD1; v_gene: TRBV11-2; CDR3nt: TGTGCCAGCAGCTTAGAAGGGACAGGGGGCTCCCCTTCACAAGAGACCCAGTACTTC; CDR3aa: CASSLEGTGGSPSQETQYF
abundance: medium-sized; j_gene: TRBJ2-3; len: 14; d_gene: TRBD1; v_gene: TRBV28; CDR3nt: TGTGCCAGCAGCCGGGACAGGGAACTGGATACGCAGTATTTT; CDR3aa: CASSRDRELDTQYF
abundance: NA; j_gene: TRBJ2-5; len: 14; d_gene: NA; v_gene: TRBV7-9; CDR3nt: TGTGCCAGCAGCTACCGGGACCTAGGCGAGACCCAGTACTTC; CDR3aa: CASSYRDLGETQYF
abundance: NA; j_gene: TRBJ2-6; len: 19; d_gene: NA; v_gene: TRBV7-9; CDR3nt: TGTGCCAGCAGCAGTTATGAATACCATGACAAAAGTCGGGCCAACGTCCTGACTTTC; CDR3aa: CASSSYEYHDKSRANVLTF
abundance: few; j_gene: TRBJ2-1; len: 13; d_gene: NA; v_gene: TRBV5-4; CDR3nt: TGTGCCAGCAGCTTTACTGACTACAATGAGCAGTTCTTC; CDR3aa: CASSFTDYNEQFF